This TCR beta chain was observed in a study of OX40 agonist ivuxolimab in advanced cancers. Using immunoSEQ multiplex PCR, the repertoire was profiled, and TCRdb retains in-frame clones only, with some absent. This sample has about 20,000 clones, with 74% found just once. CDR1 and CDR2 from the germline V gene are LGHNA and YNFKEQ. The CDR3 sequence is 16 residues long. The ends were cut back, 3 bases at V and 2 bases at J, with 14 bases in the middle. The chain is built from TRBV4-2 and TRBJ2-1; D might be TRBD2 (6 bases). The receptor was isolated from an adult with an advanced solid tumor such as melanoma, head and neck, liver or kidney cancer. Here the sequenced sample was CD4+ or CD8+ T cells sorted from blood, taken in a trial of the OX40 agonist ivuxolimab. CDR3 coding DNA: TGTGCCAGCAGCCAGATGGCGGGATCCACCTACAATGAGCAGTTCTTC. Protein sequence: CASSQMAGSTYNEQFF.